This TCR beta chain stems from a study of PD-1 blockade in classical Hodgkin lymphoma. The table lists this clone with a count of one. Clones were read by immunoSEQ multiplex PCR, and TCRdb kept only the in-frame ones, dropping some. The sample contains over 50,000 clones, roughly 80% of which appear only once. Brentuximab vedotin exposure varied, and every patient relapsed after autologous stem cell transplantation. The sequenced sample was peripheral blood mononuclear cells (PBMCs), obtained at baseline. This clonotype was sampled from a human donor with classical Hodgkin lymphoma.

The CDR3 spells CAISPGLAGAQEQYF. Written as DNA, the CDR3 is TGTGCCATCAGCCCTGGACTAGCGGGAGCTCAAGAGCAGTACTTC. The gene calls are TRBV10-3 and TRBJ2-7; 13 bases line up with TRBD2. The CDR3 extends over 15 amino acids. The junction had 9 bases not matched to a gene; V was cut back by 6 bases and J by 7 bases. Germline V gene lookup returns CDR1 ENHRY and CDR2 SYGVKD.